This passage covers 22 T cell receptor beta chains from one sample sequenced in a study of radiotherapy plus CTLA-4 blockade in lung cancer. The method was immunoSEQ multiplex PCR; TCRdb's version includes in-frame clones alone and lacks a portion of them. Counted here are around 26,000 clones, around 70% occurring once; the ten biggest clones make up over 3%. The sample here was peripheral blood, taken from a patient treated with radiotherapy plus ipilimumab. All receptors come from a human donor with non-small cell lung cancer who had stable disease on radiotherapy plus ipilimumab.

The chain couples TRBV6-6 to TRBJ1-5; the D is unclear. The CDR3 runs to 14 residues. V shed 0 bases and J shed 9 bases, with 12 bases lying between them. Germline CDR1 reads MNHNY; CDR2 reads SVGAGI (reference sequence). CDR3 in amino acids: CASSYSESIGPQHF. The CDR3 region has the DNA TGTGCCAGCAGTTACTCGGAGAGTATCGGGCCCCAGCATTTT.

As DNA, the CDR3 is TGTGCCAGCACCGGTCTGGATACGCAGTATTTT. This codes for CASTGLDTQYF. The chain carries TRBV6-1 and TRBJ2-3; D is undetermined. Trimming took 7 bases from V and 6 from J, leaving 8 bases between them. The CDR3 has 11 residues. Per germline, CDR1 MNHNS and CDR2 SASEGT.

This clone was counted between two and nine times. The rearrangement uses TRBV5-6 and TRBJ2-3; D remains ambiguous. The germline V gene encodes CDR1 SGHDT and CDR2 YYEEEE. V lost 4 bases to trimming and J lost 0 bases, with 12 bases between them. This CDR3 is built from 15 residues. The CDR3 region is CASSPTGLSTDTQYF. The CDR3 DNA is TGTGCCAGCAGCCCGACGGGTTTAAGCACAGATACGCAGTATTTT. Combining the CDR3 with reference TRBV5-6 and TRBJ2-3 gives the whole variable domain DAGVTQSPTHLIKTRGQQVTLRCSPKSGHDTVSWYQQALGQGPQFIFQYYEEEERQRGNFPDRFSGHQFPNYSSELNVNALLLGDSALYLCASSPTGLSTDTQYFGPGTRLTVL.

In its sample, this clone was seen a few times. The V gene is TRBV7-9, the J gene TRBJ2-5; D might be TRBD1 or TRBD2, each matching 5 bases. This CDR3 has 13 amino acids. Germline V gives CDR1 SEHNR, CDR2 FQNEAQ (reference sequence). Trimming took off 5 bases at V and 5 bases at J, with 12 bases between the two ends. The CDR3 DNA follows: TGTGCCAGCAGCCGAGGGGTCGGGGAGACCCAGTACTTC. As protein: CASSRGVGETQYF.

This CDR3 reads CASSQETREDTGELFF. The CDR3 DNA follows: TGTGCCAGCAGCCAAGAGACGAGGGAGGACACCGGGGAGCTGTTTTTT. The chain combines TRBV4-2 with TRBJ2-2, with a tentative D call TRBD2 (6 bases). CDR1 and CDR2 (germline): LGHNA, YNFKEQ. The CDR3 sequence is 16 residues long. Trimming left V 0 bases short and J 3 bases short, with 11 bases between.

The CDR3 DNA reads TGTGCCAGCAGCTTGGCCCACACCGGGGAGCTGTTTTTT. Residues: CASSLAHTGELFF. The chain has TRBV7-2 and TRBJ2-2; D is uncertain. V was trimmed by 3 bases and J by 3 bases, leaving 5 bases between them. The CDR3 is 13 residues long. Germline CDR1 reads SGHTA; CDR2 reads FQGNSA.

The V call is TRBV6-1, the J call TRBJ1-5; tentatively, D is TRBD1 (5 bases). The CDR3 has 14 amino acids. V lost 6 bases to trimming and J lost 6 bases, with 15 bases between them. The germline V gene encodes CDR1 MNHNS and CDR2 SASEGT. The CDR3 loop is CASRESGTGQPQHF. CDR3 nucleotide sequence: TGTGCCAGCAGGGAGTCGGGGACGGGTCAGCCCCAGCATTTT.

The J gene is TRBJ2-2, the V gene TRBV27; 10 positions match TRBD2. With 1 base clipped from V and 1 base from J, the junction kept 3 bases outside the gene matches. The length of the CDR3 is 17 residues. Germline loops: CDR1 MNHEY, CDR2 SMNVEV (reference sequence). CDR3 nucleotide sequence: TGTGCCAGCAGTTTATGGGCTAGCGGGAGGAACACCGGGGAGCTGTTTTTT. Protein sequence: CASSLWASGRNTGELFF.

The rearrangement links TRBV11-2 to TRBJ1-5; D is perhaps TRBD1 (5 bases). The length of the CDR3 is 14 residues. V was pared by 5 bases and J by 6 bases, with 14 bases between. The V gene's germline CDR1 is SGHAT and CDR2 FQNNGV. The CDR3 region has the DNA TGTGCCAGCAGCCAGTCGTCCGGGGGTCAGCCCCAGCATTTT. This sequence encodes CASSQSSGGQPQHF. Full variable domain (outside the CDR3, taken from reference TRBV11-2 and TRBJ1-5): EAGVAQSPRYKIIEKRQSVAFWCNPISGHATLYWYQQILGQGPKLLIQFQNNGVVDDSQLPKDRFSAERLKGVDSTLKIQPAKLEDSAVYLCASSQSSGGQPQHFGDGTRLSIL.

V is TRBV7-2 and J is TRBJ1-5; no reliable D call. The ends were cut back, 1 base at V and 7 bases at J, with 11 bases in the middle. The germline gives CDR1 SGHTA, CDR2 FQGNSA. This CDR3 is built from 14 residues. CDR3 nucleotide sequence: TGTGCCAGCAGCTTAGGGTTTGAGGGACAGCCCCAGCATTTT. Translated, it gives CASSLGFEGQPQHF.

The CDR3 protein is CATSAAGQSDYGYTF. The CDR3 coding sequence is TGTGCCACCAGCGCCGCCGGACAATCTGACTATGGCTACACCTTC. This chain uses TRBV15 with TRBJ1-2; possibly TRBD1 for D (5 bases). This CDR3 region has 15 residues. The V end was cut by 5 bases, the J end by 3 bases, with 16 bases between. Germline values: CDR1 LNHNV, CDR2 YYDKDF (reference sequence).

The rearrangement links TRBV7-2 to TRBJ1-5; possibly TRBD1 for D (5 bases). V was shortened by 5 bases and J by 7 bases, with 12 bases between the two germline ends. This CDR3 spans 13 amino acids. Looked up from germline, CDR1 is SGHTA and CDR2 is FQGNSA. The CDR3 loop reads CASSPLRGQPQHF. The CDR3 DNA follows: TGTGCCAGCAGCCCGCTACGGGGGCAGCCCCAGCATTTT.

The rearrangement uses TRBV7-9 and TRBJ2-1; TRBD2 agrees at 11 bases. The ends lost 5 bases at V and 7 bases at J; junction bases unmatched: 7. From germline, CDR1 is SEHNR and CDR2 FQNEAQ (reference sequence). This CDR3 spans 15 amino acids. Here the CDR3 reads CASSPVAGGLNEQFF. In DNA, the CDR3 is TGTGCCAGCAGCCCTGTAGCGGGAGGGCTAAATGAGCAGTTCTTC.

This clone turned up a few times. CDR3 nucleotides: TGTGCCAGCAGTGGGGGACAGGGCACTGAAGCTTTCTTT. This codes for CASSGGQGTEAFF. The rearrangement links TRBV28 to TRBJ1-1; TRBD1 matches at 9 bases. J gave up 4 bases and V 5 bases, and 2 bases lay outside the gene matches. The germline gives CDR1 MDHEN, CDR2 SYDVKM. This CDR3 spans 13 amino acids.

The V gene is TRBV28, the J gene TRBJ2-7; 8 nucleotides match TRBD1. The CDR3 length is 17 residues. V shed 2 bases and J 2 bases; nucleotides not matched to a gene: 11. The germline CDR1 and CDR2 sequences are MDHEN and SYDVKM. The CDR3 reads CASSLLVGQGMTYEQYF. CDR3 DNA: TGTGCCAGCAGTTTACTCGTCGGACAGGGTATGACCTACGAGCAGTACTTC.

J is TRBJ2-7 and V is TRBV19, with TRBD1 identical over 9 bases. Germline assignment: CDR1 LNHDA and CDR2 SQIVND (reference sequence). With 4 bases clipped from V and 5 bases from J, the junction kept 9 bases outside the gene matches. The CDR3 is made up of 15 amino acids. The CDR3 nucleotides are TGTGCCAGTAGTAATACGGGACAGGGCGAGGACGAGCAGTACTTC. Its protein is CASSNTGQGEDEQYF.

V gene TRBV7-8 combines with J gene TRBJ2-5, with D possibly called TRBD1 or TRBD2 (6 bases each). The end of the DNA is better explained by TRBJ2-7, so the J call may be wrong. Germline lookup yields CDR1 SGHVS and CDR2 FQNEAQ. The CDR3 covers 15 residues. This CDR3 reads CASSPIGGGVREQYF. CDR3 nucleotide sequence: TGTGCCAGCAGCCCGATAGGGGGAGGAGTTCGCGAGCAGTACTTC.

This clone was seen only a few times. J is TRBJ2-1 and V is TRBV12-5, with TRBD2 matching over 8 bases. Looked up from germline, CDR1 is LGHNT and CDR2 is FRNRAP. CDR3 length: 20 amino acids. V was pared by 3 bases and J by 0 bases, with 16 bases of the junction left unmatched. The CDR3 loop reads CASGFTALPFSGDSYNEQFF. CDR3 in DNA: TGTGCTAGTGGTTTTACCGCGCTCCCCTTTAGCGGGGACTCCTACAATGAGCAGTTCTTC. The whole variable domain, filled in from reference TRBV12-5 and TRBJ2-1, reads DARVTQTPRHKVTEMGQEVTMRCQPILGHNTVFWYRQTMMQGLELLAYFRNRAPLDDSGMPKDRFSAEMPDATLATLKIQPSEPRDSAVYFCASGFTALPFSGDSYNEQFFGPGTRLTVL.

The chain couples TRBV11-3 to TRBJ1-4; D unresolved. Germline V gene sequence: CDR1 SGHNT, CDR2 YENEEA. This CDR3 is 13 amino acids long. Trimming shortened V by 5 bases and J by 7 bases, and 11 bases separated the two germline ends. CDR3 amino acids: CASSPPSAEKLFF. The DNA for the CDR3 is TGTGCCAGCAGCCCCCCGTCGGCTGAAAAACTGTTTTTT.

The rearrangement links TRBV11-3 to TRBJ2-1, with 8 bases identical to TRBD2. In germline, CDR1 is SGHNT, CDR2 YENEEA. V trimming: 5 bases; J trimming: 10 bases; junction bases outside the gene matches: 13. This CDR3 has 15 amino acids. As DNA, the CDR3 is TGTGCCAGCAGCCCAATAGCGGGGCCGTCGTCGGAGCAGTTCTTC. Protein: CASSPIAGPSSEQFF.

The chain couples TRBV21-1 to TRBJ2-1; TRBD2, as called in the table, went unchecked against the DNA. TRBV21-1 is labeled a pseudogene. The CDR3 consists of 13 residues. The CDR3: CASSTRLDNEQFF. In DNA, the CDR3 is TGTGCCAGCAGCACCCGACTAGACAATGAGCAGTTCTTC.

The rearrangement links TRBV7-6 to TRBJ2-1, with 9 bases lining up with TRBD2. The germline gives CDR1 SGHVS, CDR2 FNYEAQ. The length of the CDR3 is 19 residues. V was pared by 2 bases and J by 9 bases, with 20 bases of the junction left unmatched. The CDR3 region is CASSLLSGTSPKGPSEQFF. The CDR3 region has the DNA TGTGCCAGCAGCTTATTGTCCGGGACTAGCCCCAAGGGCCCAAGTGAGCAGTTCTTC. The full variable domain, with the rest looked up from reference TRBV7-6 and TRBJ2-1, is GAGVSQSPRYKVTKRGQDVALRCDPISGHVSLYWYRQALGQGPEFLTYFNYEAQQDKSGLPNDRFSAERPEGSISTLTIQRTEQRDSAMYRCASSLLSGTSPKGPSEQFFGPGTRLTVL.